This TCR beta chain was documented in a study of shared clonotypes between healthy human individuals. The wider study: The cohort had a couple of women and a few men, ages 18 to 49.

In the original workflow: ImmunoSEQ sequences covered only the junction and lacked quality scores; filtering therefore differed. Clones were read by immunoSEQ multiplex PCR, and TCRdb kept only the in-frame ones, dropping some. V and J calls and clone size are as listed in that table; D and trimming were resolved from the DNA. Among about 1.9 million clones listed, around 95% were seen once. Selected positively for CCR7 and CD45RO-negative, naive CD8 cells excluded terminally differentiated effector memory CD45RA+ cells. This CDR3 comprises 19 residues. Germline V CDR1 and CDR2: SNHLY, FYNNEI. The V and J ends lost 6 bases and 2 bases, in that order; junction bases with no gene match: 20.

The source material was naive CD8+ T cells from PBMCs. This chain connects TRBV2 to TRBJ1-1; 8 bases are a match to TRBD1. This TCR came from a man aged 18 to 29 in good health. Some clones in this sample may be carry-over from other donors' samples. The CDR3 sequence is CASRSRTGRLGLGNTEAFF. In DNA, the CDR3 is TGTGCCAGCAGGAGCAGGACAGGGAGATTAGGGCTAGGTAACACTGAAGCTTTCTTT. The whole variable domain, remainder taken from reference TRBV2 and TRBJ1-1, is EPEVTQTPSHQVTQMGQEVILRCVPISNHLYFYWYRQILGQKVEFLVSFYNNEISEKSEIFDDQFSVERPDGSNFTLKIRSTKLEDSAMYFCASRSRTGRLGLGNTEAFFGQGTRLTVV.